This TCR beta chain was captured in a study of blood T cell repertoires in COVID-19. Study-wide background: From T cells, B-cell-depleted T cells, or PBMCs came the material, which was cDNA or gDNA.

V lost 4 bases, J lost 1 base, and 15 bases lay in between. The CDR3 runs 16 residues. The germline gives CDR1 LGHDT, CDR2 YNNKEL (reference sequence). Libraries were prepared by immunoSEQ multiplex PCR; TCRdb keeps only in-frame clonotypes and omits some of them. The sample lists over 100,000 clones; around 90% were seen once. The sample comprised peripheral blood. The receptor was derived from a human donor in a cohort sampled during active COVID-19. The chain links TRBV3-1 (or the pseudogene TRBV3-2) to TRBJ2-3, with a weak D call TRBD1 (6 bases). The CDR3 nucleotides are TGTGCCAGCAGCCTCAGGGGACGTAAGGGCACAGATACGCAGTATTTT. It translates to CASSLRGRKGTDTQYF.